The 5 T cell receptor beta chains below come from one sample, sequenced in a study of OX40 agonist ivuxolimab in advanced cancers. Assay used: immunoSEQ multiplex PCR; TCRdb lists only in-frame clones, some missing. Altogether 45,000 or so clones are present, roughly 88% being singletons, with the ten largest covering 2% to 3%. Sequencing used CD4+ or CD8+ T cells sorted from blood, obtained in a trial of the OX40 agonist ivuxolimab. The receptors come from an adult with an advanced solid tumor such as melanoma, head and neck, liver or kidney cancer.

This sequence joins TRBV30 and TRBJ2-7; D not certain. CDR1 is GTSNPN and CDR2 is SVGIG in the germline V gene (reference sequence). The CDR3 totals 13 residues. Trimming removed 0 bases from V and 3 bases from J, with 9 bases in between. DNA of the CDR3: TGTGCCTGGAGTGTTGGGGTTGTCTACGAGCAGTACTTC. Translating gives CAWSVGVVYEQYF.

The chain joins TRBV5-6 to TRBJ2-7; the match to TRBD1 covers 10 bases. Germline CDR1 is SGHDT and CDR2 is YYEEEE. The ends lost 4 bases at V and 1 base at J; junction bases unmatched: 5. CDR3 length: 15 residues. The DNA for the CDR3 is TGTGCCAGCAGCCTGGGGACAGGGGCTTCCTACGAGCAGTACTTC. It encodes CASSLGTGASYEQYF.

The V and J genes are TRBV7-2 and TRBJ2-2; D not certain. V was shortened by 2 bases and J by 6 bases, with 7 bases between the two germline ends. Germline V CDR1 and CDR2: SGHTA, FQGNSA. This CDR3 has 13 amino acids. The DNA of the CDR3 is TGTGCCAGCAGCTTAAGTGCCCCCGGGGAGCTGTTTTTT. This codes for CASSLSAPGELFF.

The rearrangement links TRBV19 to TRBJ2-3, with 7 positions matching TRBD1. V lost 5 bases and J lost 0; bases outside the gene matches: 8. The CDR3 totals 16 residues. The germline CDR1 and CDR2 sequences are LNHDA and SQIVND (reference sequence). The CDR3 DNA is TGTGCCAGTAGTCCACAGGGGCCCACTAGCACAGATACGCAGTATTTT. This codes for CASSPQGPTSTDTQYF.

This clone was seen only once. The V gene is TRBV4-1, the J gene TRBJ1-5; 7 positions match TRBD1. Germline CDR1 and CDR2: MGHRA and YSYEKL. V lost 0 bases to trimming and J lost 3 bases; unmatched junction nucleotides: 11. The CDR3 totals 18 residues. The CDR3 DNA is TGCGCCAGCAGCCAAGAGGAATTCGGGACAGTACCCAATCAGCCCCAGCATTTT. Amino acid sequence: CASSQEEFGTVPNQPQHF.